This T cell receptor beta chain was profiled in a study of blood T cell repertoires in COVID-19. Under the authors' procedure: From reference gene primer amplification, estimates of nucleated cell counts were derived. The method was immunoSEQ multiplex PCR; TCRdb's version includes in-frame clones alone and lacks a portion of them. Clone size and V and J calls were adopted from that table, with D and trimming inferred from the DNA. Here the sample spans approximately 170,000 clones, around 84% being singletons. The CDR3 has 13 residues. Germline-derived CDR1 and CDR2 are GTSNPN and SVGIG (reference sequence). Between the trimmed V and J ends, which lost 0 bases and 6 bases, there was a span of 9 bases.

The rearrangement uses TRBV30 and TRBJ1-5; D remains unclear. The sample was PBMCs or T cells enriched from blood (not recorded which). This TCR derives from a woman aged 25 to 39 who had recovered from COVID-19. The CDR3 DNA follows: TGTGCCTGGAGTGTATCGAACGGTCAGCCCCAGCATTTT. Its translation: CAWSVSNGQPQHF. Using reference TRBV30 and TRBJ1-5 for the parts outside the CDR3, the full variable domain is SQTIHQWPATLVQPVGSPLSLECTVEGTSNPNLYWYRQAAGRGLQLLFYSVGIGQISSEVPQNLSASRPQDRQFILSSKKLLLSDSGFYLCAWSVSNGQPQHFGDGTRLSIL.